The clone carrying this T cell receptor (beta chain) was observed a few times. Its cognate antigen is unknown. This entry comes from a study of blood T cells in healthy people across ages. Study-level findings and limits: Roughly linearly, TCR beta diversity per million T cells fell as age increased.

Next came a second PCR, run for about 7 to 12 cycles, which used a sample-barcoded 5' primer along with a J-beta primer mix. TCRdb passed the 5' RACE reads through MiXCR, listing each CDR3 protein once. The table records about 690,000 distinct CDR3 sequences, roughly 41% of them present only once. With 5 bases removed from V and 0 bases from J, the gap between germline ends came to 11 bases. This CDR3 spans 14 amino acids. In germline, CDR1 is DFQATT, CDR2 SNEGSKA (reference sequence). Peripheral blood was drawn, roughly 10 milliliters per donor. J is TRBJ2-1 and V is TRBV20-1; D may correspond to TRBD1 or TRBD2 (5 bases each). The receptor comes from a man older than 75 in good health. What was sequenced was blood. The CDR3: CSARRGASYNEQFF. The CDR3 coding sequence is TGCAGTGCTCGCCGAGGGGCCTCCTACAATGAGCAGTTCTTC.